The 29 T cell receptor beta chains presented below share a single source sample, sequenced in a study of Graves' ophthalmopathy and Graves' hyperthyroidism. RNA transcripts served as template for amplifying TCR beta CDR3 sequences. Scientists carried out first-round RT-PCR using HTBI primers and then a second-round multiplex PCR. TCRdb ran MiXCR on the multiplex PCR reads and lists one entry per CDR3 protein. The data contain over a million distinct CDR3 sequences, around a third of them singletons. What was sequenced was peripheral blood or thyroid tissue (not recorded which). These receptors all come from an adult man with Graves' hyperthyroidism.

This clonotype was seen at least ten times. The chain combines TRBV19 with TRBJ2-7; 7 bases are a match to TRBD1. The CDR3 is 14 amino acids. Looked up from germline, CDR1 is LNHDA and CDR2 is SQIVND (reference sequence). V was pared by 5 bases and J by 4 bases, with 8 bases of the junction left unmatched. The CDR3: CASSQTGKSYEQYF. CDR3 coding DNA: TGTGCCAGTAGTCAGACAGGGAAATCGTACGAGCAGTACTTC.

Notes on this clonotype: A much larger clone sits a single nucleotide away, making a read error possible. This chain joins TRBV14 and TRBJ1-2; tentative D call: TRBD1 (5 bases). In germline, CDR1 is SGHDN, CDR2 FVKESK. V was clipped by 1 base and J by 0 bases, with 9 bases between them. The CDR3 totals 15 residues. This chain's CDR3 is CASSQGGDANYGYTF. The CDR3 DNA sequence: TGTGCCAGCAGCCAAGGTGGGGACGCTAACTATGGCTACACCTTC.

Turning to this clonotype: The junction departs from germline at one end; a sequencing error may be responsible. The V call is TRBV9, the J call TRBJ1-5; 7 bases align to TRBD1. This CDR3 spans 15 amino acids. The germline CDR1 and CDR2 sequences are SGDLS and YYNGEE. The CDR3 here is CACSVGRDRNQPQHF. CDR3 nucleotides: TGTGCCTGCAGCGTCGGACGGGACAGAAATCAGCCCCAGCATTTT.

The chain is built from TRBV7-8 and TRBJ2-7, with D perhaps TRBD2 (7 bases). Trimming pared 5 bases from V and 3 bases from J, leaving 17 bases between. Germline-derived CDR1 and CDR2 are SGHVS and FQNEAQ. This CDR3 spans 15 amino acids. The DNA of the CDR3 is TGTGCCAGCAGCCCCCCAGGGGCGGGGGTCTACGAGCAGTACTTC. It specifies CASSPPGAGVYEQYF.

V is TRBV14 and J is TRBJ1-6; tentatively, D is TRBD1 (6 bases). The V gene lost 4 bases and the J gene lost 0 bases, with 10 bases spanning the gap. CDR3 length: 16 amino acids. From germline, CDR1 is SGHDN and CDR2 FVKESK. CDR3 sequence: CASSRDTSSYNSPLHF. The CDR3 DNA is TGTGCCAGCAGCCGGGACACGAGCTCCTATAATTCACCCCTCCACTTT. The variable domain in full, completed from reference TRBV14 and TRBJ1-6, reads EAGVTQFPSHSVIEKGQTVTLRCDPISGHDNLYWYRRVMGKEIKFLLHFVKESKQDESGMPNNRFLAERTGGTYSTLKVQPAELEDSGVYFCASSRDTSSYNSPLHFGNGTRLTVT.

The rearrangement links TRBV7-6 to TRBJ2-2; 8 bases agree with TRBD1. In germline, CDR1 is SGHVS, CDR2 FNYEAQ. The CDR3 contains 16 residues. V trimming: 1 base; J trimming: 6 bases; junction bases outside the gene matches: 7. The CDR3 spells CASSLEGGQGPGELFF. The CDR3 DNA reads as TGTGCCAGCAGCTTAGAGGGTGGACAGGGCCCCGGGGAGCTGTTTTTT.

CDR3 sequence (DNA): TGCAGTGCTGGAGTAACCAGCGGGGTCACCGGGGAGCTGTTTTTT. Its translation is CSAGVTSGVTGELFF. The chain joins TRBV20-1 to TRBJ2-2, with 7 bases aligning to TRBD2. Germline V gene lookup returns CDR1 DFQATT and CDR2 SNEGSKA (reference sequence). The CDR3 sequence is 15 residues long. Unmatched junction bases numbered 10, after V lost 5 bases and J lost 4 bases.

The chain combines TRBV29-1 with TRBJ1-2; 8 nucleotides match TRBD1. The V segment lost 8 bases and the J segment 4 bases; nucleotides outside the gene matches: 9. Per germline, CDR1 SQVTM and CDR2 ANQGSEA. The CDR3 extends over 13 amino acids. CDR3 residues: CSSETGGIYGYTF. The CDR3 DNA reads as TGCAGCAGTGAAACAGGGGGGATCTATGGCTACACCTTC.

This chain joins TRBV13 and TRBJ1-4; D unclear. This CDR3 has 15 residues. Trimming cost V 4 bases and J 7 bases, with 16 bases left between them. Germline lookup yields CDR1 PRHDT and CDR2 FYEKMQ (reference sequence). The DNA of the CDR3 is TGTGCCAGCAGCTCGCAAGGCAGTGACTCTGAAAAACTGTTTTTT. Translation gives CASSSQGSDSEKLFF.

This clonotype was detected ten times or more. The chain recombines TRBV2 with TRBJ1-1; D is uncertain. This CDR3 region has 14 residues. Germline lookup yields CDR1 SNHLY and CDR2 FYNNEI. V was pared by 5 bases and J by 0 bases, with 10 bases between. The CDR3 loop is CASSLIGMNTEAFF. The CDR3 DNA is TGTGCCAGCAGTCTTATCGGCATGAACACTGAAGCTTTCTTT. The variable domain in full, completed from reference TRBV2 and TRBJ1-1, reads EPEVTQTPSHQVTQMGQEVILRCVPISNHLYFYWYRQILGQKVEFLVSFYNNEISEKSEIFDDQFSVERPDGSNFTLKIRSTKLEDSAMYFCASSLIGMNTEAFFGQGTRLTVV.

The chain carries TRBV7-2 and TRBJ2-6; D gene ambiguous. Germline V lookup: CDR1 SGHTA, CDR2 FQGNSA. Trimming took 5 bases from V and 0 from J, leaving 20 bases between them. CDR3 length: 19 amino acids. The CDR3: CASSRRSWYLLSGANVLTF. CDR3 DNA sequence: TGTGCCAGCAGCCGCCGGTCGTGGTATCTCCTCTCTGGGGCCAACGTCCTGACTTTC.

This chain connects TRBV13 to TRBJ1-6; TRBD1 is a possible D gene (5 bases). CDR3 size: 15 residues. From germline, CDR1 is PRHDT and CDR2 FYEKMQ (reference sequence). The germline V and J ends were trimmed by 5 bases and 11 bases, with 19 bases remaining between them. CDR3 loop: CASSQDLTMGAPLHF. CDR3 coding DNA: TGTGCCAGCAGCCAAGATCTGACGATGGGGGCACCCCTCCACTTT.

About this clonotype: A junction boundary mismatches the germline segment, possibly from a read error. The chain joins TRBV10-3 to TRBJ2-7, with TRBD2 identical over 7 bases. The CDR3 loop spans 16 amino acids. Germline CDR1 is ENHRY and CDR2 is SYGVKD. CDR3 sequence reads: CASSEMVLADSYEQYF. CDR3 nucleotides: TGTGCCAGCAGTGAAATGGTGCTAGCGGATAGCTACGAGCAGTACTTC.

Details on this clonotype: This sequence may be a read error, since a much larger clone differs from it by one base. The CDR3 does not close with the conserved phenylalanine or tryptophan, likely indicating a read error. V usage is TRBV29-1 and J usage is TRBJ2-7; D unclear. With 5 bases removed from V and 3 bases from J, the gap between germline ends came to 5 bases. Per germline, CDR1 SQVTM and CDR2 ANQGSEA. This CDR3 is 10 amino acids long. Written as DNA, the CDR3 is TGCAGCGTTTATGACTACGAGCAGTACCTC. This sequence encodes CSVYDYEQYL.

V is TRBV10-3 and J is TRBJ1-2, with D perhaps TRBD1 (5 bases). The CDR3 runs to 17 residues. In germline, CDR1 is ENHRY, CDR2 SYGVKD. Trimming left V 3 bases short and J 3 bases short, with 20 bases between. The CDR3 DNA follows: TGTGCCATCAGTGATGAAGACAGCTCCAGGCGCTACTATGGCTACACCTTC. The encoded protein is CAISDEDSSRRYYGYTF.

V and J are TRBV11-2 and TRBJ1-1; D may be TRBD1 (5 bases). This CDR3 contains 12 residues. V was shortened by 1 base and J by 7 bases, with 7 bases between the two germline ends. The germline gives CDR1 SGHAT, CDR2 FQNNGV. The CDR3 here is CASSLAGIEAFF. Written as DNA, the CDR3 is TGTGCCAGCAGCTTAGCAGGGATTGAAGCTTTCTTT.

The V gene is TRBV9, the J gene TRBJ1-2; D call uncertain. The CDR3 loop spans 13 amino acids. The germline gives CDR1 SGDLS, CDR2 YYNGEE. Deletions cut 3 bases from V and 3 bases from J, with 9 bases between. The CDR3 loop is CASSEAVYYGYTF. In nucleotides, the CDR3 is TGTGCCAGCAGCGAGGCCGTCTACTATGGCTACACCTTC.

The chain couples TRBV7-9 to TRBJ1-5; tentatively, D is TRBD1 (5 bases). The V end was cut by 5 bases, the J end by 3 bases, with 14 bases between. CDR1 and CDR2 (germline): SEHNR, FQNEAQ (reference sequence). CDR3 length: 15 amino acids. In DNA, the CDR3 is TGTGCCAGCAGCCTTACCAGGGAGACCAATCAGCCCCAGCATTTT. It codes for CASSLTRETNQPQHF.

This clonotype was counted between two and nine times. The CDR3 region is CSAADRQGKETQYF. For the CDR3, the DNA is TGCAGTGCTGCGGACCGACAGGGGAAAGAGACCCAGTACTTC. V usage is TRBV20-1 and J usage is TRBJ2-5, with 8 bases fitting TRBD1. Germline V gene lookup returns CDR1 DFQATT and CDR2 SNEGSKA (reference sequence). CDR3 length equals 14 residues. V shed 5 bases and J 3 bases; nucleotides not matched to a gene: 8.

For this clonotype: The junction shows a germline mismatch at one end, possibly a read error. The genes are TRBV6-6 and TRBJ2-6; 8 nucleotides line up with TRBD2. The CDR3 loop spans 11 amino acids. Germline assignment: CDR1 MNHNY and CDR2 SVGAGI (reference sequence). Here the CDR3 reads CAARGANVLTF. The CDR3 DNA reads TGTGCCGCGCGGGGGGCTAACGTCCTGACTTTC.

In DNA, the CDR3 is TGCGCCAGCAGCCAAGATGACAGGGATGGTCGGCCCCAGCATTTT. Translation gives CASSQDDRDGRPQHF. V usage is TRBV4-3 and J usage is TRBJ1-5; 7 bases fit TRBD1. CDR1 is LGHNA, CDR2 YSLEER, per germline. The V and J ends lost 0 bases and 9 bases, in that order; junction bases with no gene match: 8. The CDR3 loop spans 15 amino acids.

With regard to this clonotype: A clone one base away is much larger, so this may be a read error. The chain combines TRBV20-1 with TRBJ1-4; D gene ambiguous. The CDR3 totals 12 residues. Germline V gene sequence: CDR1 DFQATT, CDR2 SNEGSKA (reference sequence). V lost 8 bases, J lost 8 bases, and 15 bases lay in between. Written as DNA, the CDR3 is TGCAGTATGTCTCCGGGTGCCGAAAAACTGTTTTTT. Translation gives CSMSPGAEKLFF.

The chain employs TRBV7-9 and TRBJ1-2; D perhaps matches TRBD1 (5 bases). V shed 0 bases and J shed 5 bases, with 22 bases lying between them. The CDR3 has 18 residues. Germline CDR1 SEHNR, CDR2 FQNEAQ (reference sequence). CDR3 protein: CASSLARGVTGLTYGYTF. In nucleotides, the CDR3 is TGTGCCAGCAGCTTAGCCCGGGGGGTCACCGGACTTACTTATGGCTACACCTTC.

In its sample, this clonotype was seen a few times. This chain joins TRBV14 and TRBJ1-1, with TRBD1 matching 7 bases. V dropped 0 bases and J dropped 4; count of bases not matched to a gene: 8. This CDR3 is 16 amino acids long. Germline assignment: CDR1 SGHDN and CDR2 FVKESK. The CDR3 region has the DNA TGTGCCAGCAGCCAAGAAAGGGGCAGGGGGTTCACTGAAGCTTTCTTT. The encoded protein is CASSQERGRGFTEAFF.

This chain connects TRBV29-1 to TRBJ2-6; TRBD1 matches 10 bases. Germline assignment: CDR1 SQVTM and CDR2 ANQGSEA. J gave up 7 bases and V 6 bases, and 6 bases lay outside the gene matches. The CDR3 extends over 14 amino acids. CDR3 region: CSVGRDRGANVLTF. CDR3 DNA: TGCAGCGTGGGTAGGGACAGGGGAGCCAACGTCCTGACTTTC.

The chain combines TRBV7-9 with TRBJ2-5; 10 bases match TRBD2. Looked up from germline, CDR1 is SEHNR and CDR2 is FQNEAQ (reference sequence). The CDR3 covers 20 residues. Germline trimming cut 1 base from V and 1 base from J; bases unmatched to any gene: 15. CDR3 sequence reads: CASSLEGLGLAGVSQETQYF. For the CDR3, the DNA is TGTGCCAGCAGCTTAGAAGGGCTAGGGCTAGCGGGAGTTAGCCAAGAGACCCAGTACTTC.

This clonotype was counted a single time. The V call is TRBV29-1, the J call TRBJ2-4; 7 bases map to TRBD2. J gave up 12 bases and V 7 bases, and 15 bases lay outside the gene matches. Germline V gene data show CDR1 as SQVTM and CDR2 as ANQGSEA. CDR3 length: 13 residues. The CDR3 DNA follows: TGCAGCGCAAAGACGGCAGGCGGGGGATATCAGTACTTC. Protein: CSAKTAGGGYQYF.

This clonotype came up a few times. The chain uses TRBV25-1 and TRBJ1-4, with 7 bases fitting TRBD1. The CDR3 is 14 residues long. CDR1 MGHDK and CDR2 SYGVNS come from the germline V gene. V was pared by 6 bases and J by 8 bases, with 9 bases of the junction left unmatched. The CDR3 spells CASRTGTAPEKLFF. The CDR3 DNA reads TGTGCCAGCAGAACCGGGACAGCGCCGGAAAAACTGTTTTTT.

This clonotype was found a few times. CDR3 in amino acids: CASSERTGVTDTQYF. In DNA, the CDR3 is TGTGCCAGCAGTGAAAGGACAGGGGTCACAGATACGCAGTATTTT. The gene calls are TRBV25-1 and TRBJ2-3; 9 positions agree with TRBD1. V lost 2 bases and J lost 2; bases outside the gene matches: 2. CDR3 length equals 15 residues. Germline lookup yields CDR1 MGHDK and CDR2 SYGVNS.